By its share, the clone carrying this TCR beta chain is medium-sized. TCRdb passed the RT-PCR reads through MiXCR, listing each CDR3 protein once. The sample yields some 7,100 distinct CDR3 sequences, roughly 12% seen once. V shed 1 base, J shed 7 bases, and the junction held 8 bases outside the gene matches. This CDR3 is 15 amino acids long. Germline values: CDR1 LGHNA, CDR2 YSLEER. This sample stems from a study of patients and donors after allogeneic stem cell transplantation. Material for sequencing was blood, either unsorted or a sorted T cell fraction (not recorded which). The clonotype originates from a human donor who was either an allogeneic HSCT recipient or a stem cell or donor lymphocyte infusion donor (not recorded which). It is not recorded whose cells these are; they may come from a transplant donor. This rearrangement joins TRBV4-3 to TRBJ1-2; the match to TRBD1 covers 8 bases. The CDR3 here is CASSQVDRDASGYTF. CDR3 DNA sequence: TGCGCCAGCAGCCAAGTGGACAGGGATGCCTCTGGCTACACCTTC.